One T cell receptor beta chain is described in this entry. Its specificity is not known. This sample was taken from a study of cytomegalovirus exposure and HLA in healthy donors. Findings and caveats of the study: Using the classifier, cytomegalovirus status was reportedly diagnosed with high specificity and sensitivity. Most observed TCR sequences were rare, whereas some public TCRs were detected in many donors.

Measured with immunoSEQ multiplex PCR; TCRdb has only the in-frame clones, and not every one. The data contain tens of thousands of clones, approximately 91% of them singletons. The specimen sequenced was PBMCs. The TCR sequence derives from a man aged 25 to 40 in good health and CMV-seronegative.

The chain's CDR3 is CASSPSVEGARETQYF. In DNA, the CDR3 is TGTGCCAGCTCACCATCCGTGGAGGGGGCGAGAGAGACCCAGTACTTC. The V gene is TRBV18, the J gene TRBJ2-5; D might be TRBD1 (7 bases). Germline V gene lookup returns CDR1 KGHSH and CDR2 LQKENI. CDR3 length: 16 amino acids. Trimming left V 2 bases short and J 4 bases short, with 17 bases between.